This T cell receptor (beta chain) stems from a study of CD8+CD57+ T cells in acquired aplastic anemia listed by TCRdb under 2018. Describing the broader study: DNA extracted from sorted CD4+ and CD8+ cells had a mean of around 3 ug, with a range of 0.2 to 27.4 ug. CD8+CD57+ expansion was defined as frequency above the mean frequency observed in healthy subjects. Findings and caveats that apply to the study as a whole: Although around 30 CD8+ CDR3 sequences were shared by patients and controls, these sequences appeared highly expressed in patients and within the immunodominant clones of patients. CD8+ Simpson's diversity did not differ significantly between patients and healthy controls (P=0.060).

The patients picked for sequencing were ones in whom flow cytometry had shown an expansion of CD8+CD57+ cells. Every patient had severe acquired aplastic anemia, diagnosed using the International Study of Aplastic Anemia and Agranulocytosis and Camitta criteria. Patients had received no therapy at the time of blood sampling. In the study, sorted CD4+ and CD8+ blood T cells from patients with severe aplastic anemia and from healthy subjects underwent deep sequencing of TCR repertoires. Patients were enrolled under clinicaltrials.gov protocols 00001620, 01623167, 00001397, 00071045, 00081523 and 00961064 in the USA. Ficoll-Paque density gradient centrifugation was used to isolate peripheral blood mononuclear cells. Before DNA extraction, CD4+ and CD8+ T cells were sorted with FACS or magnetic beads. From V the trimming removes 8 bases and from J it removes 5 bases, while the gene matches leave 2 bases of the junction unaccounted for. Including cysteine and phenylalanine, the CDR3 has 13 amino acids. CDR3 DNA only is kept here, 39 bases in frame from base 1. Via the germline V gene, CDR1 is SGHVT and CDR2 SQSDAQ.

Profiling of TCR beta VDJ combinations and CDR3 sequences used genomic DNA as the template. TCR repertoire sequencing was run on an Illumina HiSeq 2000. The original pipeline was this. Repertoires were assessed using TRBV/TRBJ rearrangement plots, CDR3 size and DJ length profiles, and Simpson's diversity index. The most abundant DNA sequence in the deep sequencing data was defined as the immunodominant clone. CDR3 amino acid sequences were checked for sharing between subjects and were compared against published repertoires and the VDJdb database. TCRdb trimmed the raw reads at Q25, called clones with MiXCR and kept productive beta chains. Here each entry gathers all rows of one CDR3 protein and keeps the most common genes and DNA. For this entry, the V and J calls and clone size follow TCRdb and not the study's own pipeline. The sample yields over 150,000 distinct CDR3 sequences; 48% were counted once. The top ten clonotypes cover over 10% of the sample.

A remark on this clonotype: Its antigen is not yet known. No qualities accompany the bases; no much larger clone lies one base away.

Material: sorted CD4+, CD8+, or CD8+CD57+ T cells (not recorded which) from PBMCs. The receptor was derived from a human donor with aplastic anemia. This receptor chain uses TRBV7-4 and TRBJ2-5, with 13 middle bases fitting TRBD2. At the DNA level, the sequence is TGTGCCAGCGGGACTAGCGGGGCGGAGACCCAGTACTTC. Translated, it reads CASGTSGAETQYF.